The present entry profiles one T cell receptor beta chain with its context. The table lists this clone with a few counts. It has no known antigen specificity. Within one base of it there is no much larger clone, and no base qualities were kept. The sample holds other DNA sequences that translate to the same CDR3. From V the trimming removes 5 bases and from J it removes 3 bases, while the gene matches leave 2 bases of the junction unaccounted for. Its CDR3 holds 13 amino acids, cysteine through phenylalanine. CDR3 DNA is the only sequence kept; it has 39 bases, read in frame from the first base. CDR1 and CDR2 (SQVTM, ANQGSEA) derive from the germline V gene. A single peripheral blood draw of roughly 0.11 L on average was collected from each donor into heparinised tubes. A BD FACSAria II was used to sort naive, central memory, regulatory and stem cell-like memory CD4+ T cells with a panel that included CD45RO, CCR7, CD25, CD127, CD95 and CD27. All sorted populations exceeded 95% purity. Right away, PBMCs were isolated by Lymphoprep density gradient centrifugation and were stained directly, with no culture step. So that batch effects would be minimized, each experiment stained and sorted samples in pairs, pairing one healthy donor with one patient.

This sample was included in a study of beta chain features in type 1 diabetes (dated by TCRdb to 2017 to 2018). Background for the entire study: Mean age, gender distribution, total cell number and subset yield did not differ between patients and healthy donors. A total of 107,917,701 sorted cells were examined across all samples, and a strong correlation was observed between cell number per subset and RNA yield. The study compared TCRB repertoires of sorted circulating CD4+ T cell subsets between recently diagnosed type 1 diabetes patients and matched healthy donors. Whereas all 30 or so donors provided naive and central memory subsets, regulatory and stem cell-like memory subsets were isolated from just 8 patients and about eight healthy donors. Findings and caveats that apply to the study as a whole: Naive, central memory and regulatory TCRB repertoires appeared to be more alike among patients than among healthy donors. Only small numbers of individuals were included in the HLA sub-analyses, which left unresolved whether HLA type had any influence on TCRB rearrangement. Patients with type 1 diabetes made fewer insertions and deleted more nucleotides at VDJ recombination sites, implying thymic rearrangement abnormalities. Shorter templates might be favored by PCR, yet because patient and control samples were amplified and corrected together, any such skew would affect both groups equally. A moderate but significant shortening of TCRB CDR3 length was observed in type 1 diabetes patients in all four CD4+ subsets. Because cDNA rather than genomic DNA was sequenced, highly expressing activated cells could have been over-represented, although no difference in activation and CD3 levels was found between groups.

All of the isolated RNA was reverse transcribed with the High Capacity cDNA Reverse Transcription Kit, so expressed TCRB transcripts were sequenced. Naive, central memory and regulatory T cell samples underwent deep immunoSEQ sequencing, averaging about 3.57 million total reads per sample. Sorted cells were lysed in RLT buffer, and RNA was extracted using DNase-treated RNeasy Micro or Mini kits according to cell number. Each cell subset was processed on its own to prevent cross-contamination, while patient and healthy donor samples were processed together. TCRB sequences were amplified from cDNA with the immunoSEQ multiplex PCR, producing 87-bp fragments spanning the CDR3 region. Amplicons were sequenced on the Illumina HiSeq platform. For the original study's pipeline: PCR bias was computationally corrected using synthetic template baselines, reads within Hamming distance 2 were collapsed, and singletons that could not be merged were discarded. Reads were aligned against IMGT so that V, D and J genes, CDR3 length and insertions or deletions at six rearrangement sites could be assigned. Clonotype counts were normalized to sorted cell number within each subset before computing true diversity and Gini coefficients with the tcR R package. The overlap coefficient, calculated on TCRB nucleotide sequences, was used to measure repertoire sharing. TCRdb limited this immuneACCESS table to in-frame rearrangements with V and J called. A share of clones is missing; checked studies link under half to unresolved V genes, and the rest is unexplained. V, J and clone size are those of that table, while D and trimming were read from the DNA. For this sample the table gives 150,000 to 200,000 clones, of which 6.5% to 8.5% were detected only once. The ten largest account for 0.45% to 0.6% of the sample.

The sequenced sample was central memory CD4+ T cells from blood. The sequence is built from TRBV29-1 and TRBJ1-4; 8 of the junction bases match TRBD1. The sequence derives from a woman in her late teens or twenties with type 1 diabetes. The CDR3 loop reads CSVRQGPNEKLFF. The sequence in DNA is TGCAGCGTTCGACAGGGGCCTAATGAAAAACTGTTTTTT.